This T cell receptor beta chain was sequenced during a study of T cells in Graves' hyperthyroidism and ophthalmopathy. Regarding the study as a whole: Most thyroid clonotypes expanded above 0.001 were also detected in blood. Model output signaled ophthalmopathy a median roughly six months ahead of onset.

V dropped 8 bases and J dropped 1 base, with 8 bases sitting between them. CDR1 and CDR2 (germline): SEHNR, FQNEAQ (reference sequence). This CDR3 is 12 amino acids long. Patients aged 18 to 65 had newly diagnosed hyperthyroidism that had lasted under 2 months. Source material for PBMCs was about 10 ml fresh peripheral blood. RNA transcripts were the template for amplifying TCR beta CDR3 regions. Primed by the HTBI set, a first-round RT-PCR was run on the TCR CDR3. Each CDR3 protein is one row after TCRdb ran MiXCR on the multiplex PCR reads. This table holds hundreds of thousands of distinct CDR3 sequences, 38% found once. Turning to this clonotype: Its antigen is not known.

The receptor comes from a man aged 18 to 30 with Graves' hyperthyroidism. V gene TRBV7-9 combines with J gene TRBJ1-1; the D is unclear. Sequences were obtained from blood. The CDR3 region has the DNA TGTGCCAGCCTCCGGGAGAACACTGAAGCTTTCTTT. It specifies CASLRENTEAFF. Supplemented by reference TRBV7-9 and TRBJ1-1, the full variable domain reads DTGVSQNPRHKITKRGQNVTFRCDPISEHNRLYWYRQTLGQGPEFLTYFQNEAQLEKSRLLSDRFSAERPKGSFSTLEIQRTEQGDSAMYLCASLRENTEAFFGQGTRLTVV.